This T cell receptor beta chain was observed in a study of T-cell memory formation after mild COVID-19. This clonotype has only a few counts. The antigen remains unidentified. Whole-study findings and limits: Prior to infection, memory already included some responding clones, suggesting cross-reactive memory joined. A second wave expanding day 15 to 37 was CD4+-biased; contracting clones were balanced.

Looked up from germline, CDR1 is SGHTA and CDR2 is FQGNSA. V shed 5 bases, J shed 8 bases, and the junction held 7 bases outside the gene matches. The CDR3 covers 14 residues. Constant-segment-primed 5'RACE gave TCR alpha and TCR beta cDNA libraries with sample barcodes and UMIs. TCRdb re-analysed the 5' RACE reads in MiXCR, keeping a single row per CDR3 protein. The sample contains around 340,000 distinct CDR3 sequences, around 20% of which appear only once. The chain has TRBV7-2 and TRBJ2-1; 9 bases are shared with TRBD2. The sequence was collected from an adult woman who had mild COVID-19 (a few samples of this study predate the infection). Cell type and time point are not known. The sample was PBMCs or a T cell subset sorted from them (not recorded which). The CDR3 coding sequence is TGTGCCAGCAGCCCTAGCGGGACGAGGGATGAGCAGTTCTTC. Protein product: CASSPSGTRDEQFF.